This is a list of T cell receptor beta chains from one sample in a study of blood T cells in healthy people across ages. TCRdb re-derived calls from the 5' RACE reads in MiXCR, one entry per CDR3 protein. In the table there are about 1.8 million distinct CDR3 sequences, 40% to 55% of which are singletons. Material: blood. These receptor sequences come from a middle-aged woman in good health. The CDR3 runs from the conserved cysteine through the conserved F or W. D genes are given only for firm matches. Not all rows give a size; the values are once, few, many and, for expanded clones, a class.

CDR3aa,CDR3nt,d_gene,v_gene,abundance,len,j_gene
CASSARRRGDRQTHEQYF,TGTGCCAGCAGCGCCCGTAGGCGAGGGGACAGGCAGACCCACGAGCAGTACTTC,TRBD1,TRBV9,few,18,TRBJ2-7
CASSQGLAGPQYF,TGCGCCAGCAGCCAGGGACTAGCGGGGCCCCAGTACTTC,TRBD2,TRBV5-1,NA,13,TRBJ2-7
CASSQAAGTQETQYF,TGTGCCAGCAGCCAAGCAGCGGGGACCCAAGAGACCCAGTACTTC,TRBD2,TRBV4-2,few,15,TRBJ2-5
CASSLGTQTTNEKLFF,TGTGCCAGCAGCCTAGGAACACAGACAACTAATGAAAAACTGTTTTTT,NA,TRBV4-2,NA,16,TRBJ1-4
CASSLSEQGYEQYF,TGTGCCAGCAGCTTGTCCGAGCAGGGCTACGAGCAGTACTTC,NA,TRBV7-9,few,14,TRBJ2-7
CASSQPVYEQYF,TGTGCCAGCAGCCAACCGGTCTACGAGCAGTACTTC,NA,TRBV11-2,NA,12,TRBJ2-7
CSTRGGATDTQYF,TGCAGCACGCGAGGTGGGGCCACAGATACGCAGTATTTT,NA,TRBV29-1,few,13,TRBJ2-3
CASSIGASNEKLFF,TGTGCCAGCAGCATCGGGGCGTCTAATGAAAAACTGTTTTTT,NA,TRBV9,NA,14,TRBJ1-4
CASSSASTNEKLFF,TGCGCCAGCTCGTCGGCTTCTACTAATGAAAAACTGTTTTTT,NA,TRBV5-1,NA,14,TRBJ1-4
CASSQGQGVGGYTF,TGCGCCAGCAGCCAAGGACAGGGTGTGGGTGGCTACACCTTC,TRBD1,TRBV4-3,NA,14,TRBJ1-2
CSAESGLGGFGTQYF,TGCAGTGCTGAATCCGGGTTAGGGGGCTTTGGGACCCAGTACTTC,TRBD1,TRBV20-1,NA,15,TRBJ2-5